Presented here are 28 T cell receptor beta chains from one specimen sequenced in a study of OX40 agonist ivuxolimab in advanced cancers. Only in-frame clones appear in the TCRdb table, and some are missing; sequencing was by immunoSEQ multiplex PCR. The sample consists of roughly 17,000 clones, roughly 78% of them appearing once. The specimen was CD4+ or CD8+ T cells sorted from blood, collected in a trial of the OX40 agonist ivuxolimab. These receptors all come from an adult with an advanced solid tumor such as melanoma, head and neck, liver or kidney cancer.

This sequence joins TRBV27 and TRBJ2-2; TRBD1 agrees at 9 bases. Germline V gene data show CDR1 as MNHEY and CDR2 as SMNVEV (reference sequence). This CDR3 comprises 14 residues. The V gene end was trimmed by 7 bases and the J gene end by 5 bases; junction bases not matched to a gene: 5. The CDR3 loop is CASIPGQGTGELFF. As DNA, the CDR3 is TGTGCCAGCATCCCGGGACAGGGTACCGGGGAGCTGTTTTTT.

The chain uses TRBV18 and TRBJ2-5, with D uncertain. Germline-derived CDR1 and CDR2 are KGHSH and LQKENI. The ends were cut back, 0 bases at V and 1 base at J, with 3 bases in the middle. The CDR3 consists of 13 residues. The CDR3 DNA reads as TGTGCCAGCTCACCACCAACCCAAGAGACCCAGTACTTC. Amino acids: CASSPPTQETQYF.

V and J are TRBV11-2 and TRBJ2-7; D is ambiguous. V was cut by 5 bases and J by 3 bases, with 14 bases left in between. Germline CDR1 and CDR2: SGHAT and FQNNGV. This CDR3 region has 14 residues. CDR3 amino acids: CASSLAGVGYEQYF. The CDR3 bases are TGTGCCAGCAGCCTCGCTGGGGTGGGCTACGAGCAGTACTTC.

By share, this clone counts as medium-sized (0.01 to 0.1%). The gene calls are TRBV2 and TRBJ1-1; TRBD1 matches 7 bases. Germline V gene sequence: CDR1 SNHLY, CDR2 FYNNEI. The CDR3 is 14 amino acids. The V and J ends lost 6 bases and 1 base, in that order; junction bases with no gene match: 5. The CDR3 DNA reads as TGTGCCAGCAGACCGGGACAGCAGAACACTGAAGCTTTCTTT. Translated: CASRPGQQNTEAFF.

The chain links TRBV23-1 to TRBJ1-4; maybe TRBD1 (5 bases). TRBV23-1 is identified as an open reading frame with a role that is uncertain. The CDR3 spans 14 residues. With 8 bases removed from V and 8 bases from J, the gap between germline ends came to 18 bases. The CDR3 is CASCAFRDGEKLFF. The DNA of the CDR3 is TGCGCCAGCTGCGCTTTCCGGGACGGCGAAAAACTGTTTTTT.

The chain combines TRBV4-3 with TRBJ1-5; TRBD1 aligns across 8 bases. V was clipped by 0 bases and J by 2 bases; unmatched bases: 12. Germline V CDR1 and CDR2: LGHNA, YSLEER. This CDR3 has 19 amino acids. The CDR3 nucleotides read TGCGCCAGCAGCCAAGACGGGATCCTCGGACAGGGCGGCAATCAGCCCCAGCATTTT. This codes for CASSQDGILGQGGNQPQHF.

This clone was seen only once. The chain recombines TRBV11-2 with TRBJ2-7; no clear D. CDR1 and CDR2 from the germline V gene are SGHAT and FQNNGV. The V end lost 2 bases, the J end lost 3 bases, and 8 bases lay between the germline ends. The CDR3 is 13 residues long. CDR3 residues: CASSLSSFYEQYF. The CDR3, as DNA: TGTGCCAGCAGCTTAAGTTCGTTCTACGAGCAGTACTTC.

This chain joins TRBV7-9 and TRBJ2-7; unclear D gene. Trimming cost V 0 bases and J 3 bases, with 12 bases left between them. This CDR3 comprises 15 residues. Germline V CDR1 and CDR2: SEHNR, FQNEAQ (reference sequence). CDR3 coding DNA: TGTGCCAGCAGCTTAGCGCTCGGCAATTTCTACGAGCAGTACTTC. This codes for CASSLALGNFYEQYF.

The chain is built from TRBV7-6 and TRBJ2-7, with D possibly being TRBD2 (5 bases). The germline V gene encodes CDR1 SGHVS and CDR2 FNYEAQ. With 1 base removed from V and 3 bases from J, the gap between germline ends came to 7 bases. The CDR3 is made up of 13 amino acids. The CDR3 loop reads CASSLGGYYEQYF. The CDR3 nucleotides read TGTGCCAGCAGCTTAGGAGGGTACTACGAGCAGTACTTC.

The rearrangement uses TRBV18 and TRBJ1-1; 7 bases match TRBD1. From germline, CDR1 is KGHSH and CDR2 LQKENI. V dropped 2 bases and J dropped 0; count of bases not matched to a gene: 3. CDR3 length: 15 residues. CDR3 sequence: CASSPRDRVNTEAFF. The CDR3 DNA is TGTGCCAGCTCACCAAGAGACAGGGTGAACACTGAAGCTTTCTTT.

A few counts support this clone. J is TRBJ1-1 and V is TRBV15; D is unresolved. This CDR3 is built from 11 residues. V dropped 3 bases and J dropped 6 bases, with 5 bases sitting between them. CDR1 LNHNV and CDR2 YYDKDF come from the germline V gene (reference sequence). The CDR3 protein is CATSSSSEAFF. For the CDR3, the DNA is TGTGCCACCAGCAGTTCTTCTGAAGCTTTCTTT.

The chain joins TRBV11-2 to TRBJ2-7; TRBD1 is a possible D gene (5 bases). This CDR3 region has 13 residues. Germline-derived CDR1 and CDR2 are SGHAT and FQNNGV. V lost 3 bases and J 2 bases, leaving 8 bases between the germline ends. CDR3: CASSFLQAYEQYF. The CDR3 DNA reads TGTGCCAGCAGCTTCCTACAGGCCTACGAGCAGTACTTC.

The chain couples TRBV5-6 to TRBJ2-2; D ambiguous. The CDR3 has 13 residues. CDR1 is SGHDT, CDR2 YYEEEE, per germline. The V end was cut by 2 bases, the J end by 5 bases, with 7 bases between. For the CDR3, the DNA is TGTGCCAGCAGCTTTCTCTCGACCGGGGAGCTGTTTTTT. Translated: CASSFLSTGELFF.

The rearrangement joins TRBV2 to TRBJ2-3; 11 bases fit TRBD2. Trimming took 4 bases from V and 3 from J; bases not matched to a gene: 9. Germline V gene data show CDR1 as SNHLY and CDR2 as FYNNEI. The CDR3 runs 17 residues. Here the CDR3 reads CASSVQITSGSTDTQYF. In DNA, the CDR3 is TGTGCCAGCAGTGTCCAGATCACTAGCGGGAGTACAGATACGCAGTATTTT.

The chain employs TRBV28 and TRBJ2-5; the D gene could be TRBD1 or TRBD2 (5 bases each). V was clipped by 4 bases and J by 5 bases, with 20 bases between them. This CDR3 comprises 16 residues. In germline, CDR1 is MDHEN, CDR2 SYDVKM. The chain's CDR3 is CASSSYLRGGRETQYF. The CDR3 DNA follows: TGTGCCAGCAGTTCCTATTTACGGGGCGGTCGGGAGACCCAGTACTTC.

The chain is built from TRBV19 and TRBJ1-2; 8 bases agree with TRBD1. Germline CDR1 and CDR2: LNHDA and SQIVND (reference sequence). The trim removed 7 bases at V and 1 base at J, leaving 14 bases unmatched. This CDR3 spans 17 amino acids. CDR3 loop: CASKWRSGTGFNYGYTF. The CDR3 DNA reads as TGTGCCAGTAAGTGGCGGAGTGGGACAGGCTTTAACTATGGCTACACCTTC.

The rearrangement joins TRBV5-1 to TRBJ2-5; D is unclear. The ends were cut back, 0 bases at V and 5 bases at J, with 5 bases in the middle. The CDR3 spans 12 residues. Germline V gene lookup returns CDR1 SGHRS and CDR2 YFSETQ. CDR3: CASSLVSETQYF. Written as DNA, the CDR3 is TGCGCCAGCAGCTTGGTCTCGGAGACCCAGTACTTC.

V usage is TRBV28 and J usage is TRBJ2-4; either TRBD1 or TRBD2 may fit D (5 bases each). CDR1 is MDHEN and CDR2 is SYDVKM in the germline V gene. The CDR3 sequence is 15 residues long. V lost 5 bases to trimming and J lost 0 bases, with 11 bases between them. In nucleotides, the CDR3 is TGTGCCAGCAGTCCGCGAGGGGTAGCCAAAAACATTCAGTACTTC. Protein: CASSPRGVAKNIQYF.

In DNA, the CDR3 is TGCGCCAGCAGCCAAGGTAACGGGGCTTCCTACAATGAGCAGTTCTTC. This codes for CASSQGNGASYNEQFF. The gene calls are TRBV4-3 and TRBJ2-1, with D possibly being TRBD1 or TRBD2 (5 bases each). CDR3 length: 16 residues. Trimming shortened V by 1 base and J by 1 base, and 11 bases separated the two germline ends. Per germline, CDR1 LGHNA and CDR2 YSLEER.

The J gene is TRBJ2-7, the V gene TRBV7-3; D unclear. The CDR3 totals 13 residues. Trimming took off 2 bases at V and 1 base at J, with 6 bases between the two ends. Germline V gene sequence: CDR1 SGHTA, CDR2 FQGTGA. CDR3 sequence (DNA): TGTGCCAGCAGCTTATTTCCGTCCTACGAGCAGTACTTC. This encodes CASSLFPSYEQYF.

The rearrangement uses TRBV4-3 and TRBJ2-7; the match to TRBD1 covers 9 bases. The germline V gene encodes CDR1 LGHNA and CDR2 YSLEER. The CDR3 extends over 17 amino acids. Trimming cost V 4 bases and J 1 base; bases outside gene matches: 11. The CDR3 here is CASSRATGTGPSYEQYF. DNA for the CDR3: TGCGCCAGCAGCCGCGCGACCGGGACAGGGCCTTCCTACGAGCAGTACTTC.

This clone is judged medium-sized. This chain joins TRBV5-1 and TRBJ2-7, with D uncertain. With 5 bases removed from V and 2 bases from J, the gap between germline ends came to 17 bases. The germline CDR1 and CDR2 sequences are SGHRS and YFSETQ. There are 15 residues in the CDR3. CDR3 residues: CASSMIGRSTYEQYF. DNA of the CDR3: TGCGCCAGCAGTATGATCGGCAGGAGTACCTACGAGCAGTACTTC.

This chain connects TRBV7-3 to TRBJ2-1; D is possibly TRBD1 or TRBD2 (6 bases each). This CDR3 comprises 14 residues. Trimming stripped 1 base from V and 5 bases from J, with 9 bases between. Germline V lookup: CDR1 SGHTA, CDR2 FQGTGA. The CDR3 sequence: CASSLRGGNNEQFF. CDR3 nucleotide sequence: TGTGCCAGCAGCTTAAGAGGGGGGAACAATGAGCAGTTCTTC.

The chain is built from TRBV10-3 and TRBJ2-7; 10 positions match TRBD1. Trimming removed 4 bases from V and 6 bases from J; junction bases left unmatched: 15. This CDR3 region has 17 residues. Germline V CDR1 and CDR2: ENHRY, SYGVKD. The chain's CDR3 is CAISVWDRGDPNGEQYF. The CDR3 coding sequence is TGTGCCATCAGTGTTTGGGACAGGGGAGACCCTAATGGCGAGCAGTACTTC.

The gene calls are TRBV10-3 and TRBJ1-1, with no clear D. The germline V gene has CDR1 ENHRY and CDR2 SYGVKD. The CDR3 has 13 residues. V lost 3 bases, J lost 5 bases, and 10 bases lay in between. This CDR3 is CAISEIRDTEAFF. The CDR3 DNA reads as TGTGCCATCAGTGAAATAAGGGATACTGAAGCTTTCTTT.

The chain employs TRBV19 and TRBJ2-1, with TRBD2 identical over 10 bases. Unmatched junction bases numbered 4, after V lost 10 bases and J lost 4 bases. Germline-derived CDR1 and CDR2 are LNHDA and SQIVND (reference sequence). This CDR3 region has 13 residues. CDR3 sequence reads: CATRLAGYNEQFF. The CDR3 DNA is TGTGCCACTAGACTAGCGGGTTACAATGAGCAGTTCTTC.

The chain couples TRBV6-1 to TRBJ2-1, with TRBD2 matching 9 bases. J gave up 5 bases and V 3 bases, and 5 bases lay outside the gene matches. CDR3 size: 15 residues. Germline CDR1 and CDR2: MNHNS and SASEGT. CDR3: CASSDYSGGNNEQFF. CDR3 DNA sequence: TGTGCCAGCAGTGATTATAGCGGGGGAAACAATGAGCAGTTCTTC.

This clone was detected a few times. The chain combines TRBV19 with TRBJ1-4; D remains unclear. From germline, CDR1 is LNHDA and CDR2 SQIVND (reference sequence). The CDR3 runs to 14 residues. V was trimmed by 5 bases and J by 1 base, leaving 8 bases between them. The CDR3 region has the DNA TGTGCCAGTAGTTCGCATGGAACTAATGAAAAACTGTTTTTT. Its translation is CASSSHGTNEKLFF.